This entry describes one TCR beta chain. The CDR3 loop spans 13 amino acids. The V gene's germline CDR1 is MNHEY and CDR2 SVGAGI. Trimming took 6 bases from V and 5 from J, leaving 8 bases between them. The data originate from a study of blood T cell repertoires in COVID-19. Clones were sequenced by immunoSEQ multiplex PCR, and TCRdb holds only the in-frame ones, with some missing. The sample includes roughly 120,000 clones, approximately 84% of them seen just once. The sequenced sample was peripheral blood. The sequence derives from a woman aged 50 to 60 with acute or convalescent COVID-19. This sequence joins TRBV6-5 and TRBJ1-6; D ambiguous. The CDR3 DNA sequence: TGTGCCAGCAGCACGGGGAATAATTCACCCCTCCACTTT. This sequence encodes CASSTGNNSPLHF.